The entry below describes one T cell receptor (beta chain). The data originate from a study of cytomegalovirus exposure and HLA in healthy donors. Primers: 60 Vbeta forward and 13 Jbeta reverse. Sequencing was performed with immunoSEQ multiplex PCR; in TCRdb, only in-frame clones are kept and a portion is missing. This table has 180,000 or so clones, approximately 85% appearing once. This sequence originates from a man younger than 35 in good health and CMV-seropositive. Specimen: PBMCs.

The CDR3 loop reads CSVIDTSSYNEQFF. The CDR3 nucleotides read TGCAGCGTTATCGACACGAGCTCCTACAATGAGCAGTTCTTC. The V and J genes are TRBV29-1 and TRBJ2-1; D gene uncertain. Deletions cut 5 bases from V and 0 bases from J, with 11 bases between. The CDR3 is 14 amino acids. Germline lookup yields CDR1 SQVTM and CDR2 ANQGSEA.